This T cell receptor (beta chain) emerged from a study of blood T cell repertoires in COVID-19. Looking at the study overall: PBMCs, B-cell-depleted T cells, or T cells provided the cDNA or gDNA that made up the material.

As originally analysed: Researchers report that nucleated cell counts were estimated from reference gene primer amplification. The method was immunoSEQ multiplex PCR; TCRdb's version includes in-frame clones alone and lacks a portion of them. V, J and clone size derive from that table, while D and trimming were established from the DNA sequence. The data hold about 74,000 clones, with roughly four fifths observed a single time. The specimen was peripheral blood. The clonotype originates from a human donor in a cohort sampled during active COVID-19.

The CDR3 DNA reads TGTGCCAGCAGTTACTCACAGGGTCGCACTGAAGCTTTCTTT. Translated: CASSYSQGRTEAFF. The chain recombines TRBV6-2 or TRBV6-3 with TRBJ1-1, with D possibly TRBD1 on 6 matching bases. Deletions cut 0 bases from V and 4 bases from J, with 9 bases between. The CDR3 consists of 14 residues. Germline V gene sequence: CDR1 MNHEY, CDR2 SVGEGT.